This TCR beta chain was retrieved from a study of regulatory T cells in long-lasting Graves disease. CDR1 and CDR2 (germline): SGDLS, YYNGEE. The CDR3 length is 16 residues. Trimming pared 2 bases from V and 10 bases from J, leaving 19 bases between. In this sample, this clonotype turned up a few times. Its antigen remains unknown. Time point defined: newly diagnosed GD, antithyroid drugs for less than 3 months. With RNA extracted from PBMCs as input, the TCR library was made. EDTA tubes were used for drawing around 9 milliliters of peripheral blood. Building of the TCR beta libraries involved iRepertoire HTBI primers and Arm-PCR of CDR3 regions. TCRdb ran MiXCR on the multiplex PCR reads and lists one entry per CDR3 protein. The sample gives under 700,000 distinct CDR3 sequences, about 16% of which show up once; approximately 25% is in the top ten. Study findings and constraints: Persistent disease preferred TRBV28, TRBJ1-2 and TRBJ2-5.

These records were also assigned to another study, of T cells in Graves' hyperthyroidism and ophthalmopathy. This second study notes: Across 18 months, stable Graves' hyperthyroidism was marked by no progression to ophthalmopathy. HTBI primers were used for first-round RT-PCR of the TCR CDR3.

The source is a woman aged 35 to 59 with Graves disease. The J gene is TRBJ1-6, the V gene TRBV9; D is perhaps TRBD1 (5 bases). The specimen was peripheral blood mononuclear cells (PBMCs), collected at new diagnosis, from a patient treated with antithyroid drugs. The DNA for the CDR3 is TGTGCCAGCAGCGTTTCCGATACAGGAAGAGAATCACCCCTCCACTTT. Protein product: CASSVSDTGRESPLHF.